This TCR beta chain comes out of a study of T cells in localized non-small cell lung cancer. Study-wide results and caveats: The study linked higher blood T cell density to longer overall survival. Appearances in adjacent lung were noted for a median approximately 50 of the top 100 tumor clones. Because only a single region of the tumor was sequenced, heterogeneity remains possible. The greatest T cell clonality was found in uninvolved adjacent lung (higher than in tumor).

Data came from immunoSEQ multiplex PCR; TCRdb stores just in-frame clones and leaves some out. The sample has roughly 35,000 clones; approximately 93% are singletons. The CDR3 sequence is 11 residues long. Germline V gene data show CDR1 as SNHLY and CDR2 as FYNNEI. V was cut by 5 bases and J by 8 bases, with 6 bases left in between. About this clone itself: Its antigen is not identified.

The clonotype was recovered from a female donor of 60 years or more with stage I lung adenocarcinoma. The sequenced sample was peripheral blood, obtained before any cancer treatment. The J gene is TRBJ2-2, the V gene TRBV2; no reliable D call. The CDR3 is CASSWVGELFF. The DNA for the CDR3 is TGTGCCAGCAGTTGGGTAGGGGAGCTGTTTTTT.